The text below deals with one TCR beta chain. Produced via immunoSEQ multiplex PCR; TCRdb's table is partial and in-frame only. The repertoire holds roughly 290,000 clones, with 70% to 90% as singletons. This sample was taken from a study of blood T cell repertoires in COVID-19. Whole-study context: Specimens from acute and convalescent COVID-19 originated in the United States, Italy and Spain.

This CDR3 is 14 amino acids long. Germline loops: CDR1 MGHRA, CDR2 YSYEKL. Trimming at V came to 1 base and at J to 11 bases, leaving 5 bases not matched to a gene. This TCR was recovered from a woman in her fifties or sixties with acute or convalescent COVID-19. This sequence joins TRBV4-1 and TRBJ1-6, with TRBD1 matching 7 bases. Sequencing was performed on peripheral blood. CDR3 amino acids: CASSQGPQGTPLHF. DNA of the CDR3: TGCGCCAGCAGCCAAGGCCCACAGGGGACACCCCTCCACTTT.